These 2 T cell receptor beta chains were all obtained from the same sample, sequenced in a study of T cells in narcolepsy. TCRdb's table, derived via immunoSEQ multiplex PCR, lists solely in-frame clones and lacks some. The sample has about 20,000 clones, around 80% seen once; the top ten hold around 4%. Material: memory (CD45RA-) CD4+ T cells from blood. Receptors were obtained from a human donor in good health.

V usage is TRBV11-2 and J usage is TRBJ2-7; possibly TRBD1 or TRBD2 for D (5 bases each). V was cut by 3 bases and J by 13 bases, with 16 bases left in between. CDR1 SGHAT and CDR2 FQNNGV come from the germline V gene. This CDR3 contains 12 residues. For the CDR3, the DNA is TGTGCCAGCAGCTTGGGTCCCGGGACCCAATACTTC. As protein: CASSLGPGTQYF.

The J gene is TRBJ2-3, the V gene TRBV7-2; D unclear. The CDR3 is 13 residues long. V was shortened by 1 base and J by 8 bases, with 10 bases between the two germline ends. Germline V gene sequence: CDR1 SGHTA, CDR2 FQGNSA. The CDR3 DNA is TGTGCCAGCAGCTTAGATCGTGTAGTTACGCAGTATTTT. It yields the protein CASSLDRVVTQYF.